This paragraph reports one T cell receptor beta chain. Its antigen is not identified. This specimen comes from a study of T cell responses to AZD1222 COVID-19 vaccine. Sequencing used immunoSEQ multiplex PCR; TCRdb keeps in-frame clones, though not all of them. The table lists about 100,000 clones, about 89% of them singletons. This CDR3 spans 15 amino acids. The germline V and J ends were trimmed by 8 bases and 4 bases, with 15 bases remaining between them. The germline gives CDR1 MDHEN, CDR2 SYDVKM. Study results and limitations: At study baseline, merely a handful of AZD1222 recipients were seropositive.

The sequence derives from an adult in good health. The source material was peripheral blood, sampled on day 0 of MenACWY control vaccination. The V call is TRBV28, the J call TRBJ2-6, with D hard to call. CDR3 in amino acids: CASGKPSSGANVLTF. Written as DNA, the CDR3 is TGTGCCAGCGGAAAACCCAGCTCCGGGGCCAACGTCCTGACTTTC.